The 6 T cell receptor beta chains reported below all come from one sample, sequenced in a study of blood T cells in healthy people across ages. The use of a sample-barcoded 5' primer and a J-beta primer mix characterized a second PCR of about 7 to 12 cycles. Using its own MiXCR run on the 5' RACE reads, TCRdb lists one record per CDR3 protein. The sample holds 700,000 to 950,000 distinct CDR3 sequences, 58% seen once. The sample comprised blood. Receptors were obtained from a man aged 25-45 years in good health.

This clonotype was counted a few times. The chain couples TRBV2 to TRBJ1-6; D is unresolved. Germline CDR1 is SNHLY and CDR2 is FYNNEI. There are 11 residues in the CDR3. The V end lost 2 bases, the J end lost 9 bases, and 2 bases lay between the germline ends. The CDR3 region has the DNA TGTGCCAGCAGTGAAAGTTCACCCCTCCACTTT. Translated: CASSESSPLHF.

V usage is TRBV7-2 and J usage is TRBJ1-6, with TRBD1 as a possible D gene (5 bases). V dropped 4 bases and J dropped 10 bases, with 14 bases sitting between them. The CDR3 extends over 14 amino acids. Germline values: CDR1 SGHTA, CDR2 FQGNSA. The CDR3 DNA reads TGTGCCAGCAGCTCGCGGGGGGGGGACTCACCCCTCCACTTT. The encoded protein is CASSSRGGDSPLHF. Full variable domain (outside the CDR3, taken from reference TRBV7-2 and TRBJ1-6): GAGVSQSPSNKVTEKGKDVELRCDPISGHTALYWYRQSLGQGLEFLIYFQGNSAPDKSGLPSDRFSAERTGGSVSTLTIQRTQQEDSAVYLCASSSRGGDSPLHFGNGTRLTVT.

This clonotype came up a few times. The rearrangement uses TRBV20-1 and TRBJ2-3; 8 bases agree with TRBD2. V gave up 0 bases and J gave up 2 bases; unmatched junction bases: 10. This CDR3 spans 17 amino acids. CDR1 DFQATT and CDR2 SNEGSKA come from the germline V gene (reference sequence). In nucleotides, the CDR3 is TGCAGTGCTAGAGATAGTAGAGCGGGAGAGTACACAGATACGCAGTATTTT. Its protein product is CSARDSRAGEYTDTQYF.

Points on this clonotype: A much larger clone lies one base from this, so it may be a read error. This chain uses TRBV5-1 with TRBJ1-1; 11 positions match TRBD1. J was trimmed by 4 bases and V by 3 bases; bases with no gene match: 2. Germline assignment: CDR1 SGHRS and CDR2 YFSETQ. CDR3 size: 14 residues. CDR3 DNA sequence: TGCGCCAGCAGCTCCGGGACAGGGGGCACTGAAGCTTTCTTT. It is translated as CASSSGTGGTEAFF.

The J gene is TRBJ1-5, the V gene TRBV19, with D possibly matching TRBD1 (5 bases). Trimming shortened V by 7 bases and J by 2 bases, and 12 bases separated the two germline ends. Per germline, CDR1 LNHDA and CDR2 SQIVND (reference sequence). The length of the CDR3 is 14 residues. The CDR3 coding sequence is TGTGCCAGTAAGATAGACAGTCGCAATCAGCCCCAGCATTTT. This sequence encodes CASKIDSRNQPQHF.

This chain uses TRBV20-1 with TRBJ1-4; 7 nucleotides align to TRBD1. Germline loops: CDR1 DFQATT, CDR2 SNEGSKA (reference sequence). J was trimmed by 8 bases and V by 3 bases; bases with no gene match: 6. This CDR3 spans 13 amino acids. The DNA for the CDR3 is TGCAGTGCTAGTCCAGACAGGGTGGAAAAACTGTTTTTT. It codes for CSASPDRVEKLFF.